The present T cell receptor beta chain was sequenced within a study of T cell repertoires in ileal Crohn's disease. Study-wide findings and caveats: Compared with CD4 T cells, sorted CD8 cells carried more expanded clones.

In this sample, this clone turned up a few times. No antigen is known for it. Germline CDR1 reads MNHEY; CDR2 reads SMNVEV (reference sequence). With V trimmed by 8 bases and J by 4 bases, 8 bases remained unmatched. The length of the CDR3 is 14 residues. Method: immunoSEQ multiplex PCR; TCRdb's copy keeps in-frame clones and lacks some. The repertoire holds thousands of clones, about three quarters seen once, with 6% to 7% in the top ten. The V call is TRBV27, the J call TRBJ2-7, with 10 positions matching TRBD2. The sequence was collected from an adult with Crohn's disease. Sample: ileal tissue. The CDR3 DNA follows: TGTGCCAGCCGGGGAGCGGGGGGGGTTTACGAGCAGTACTTC. As protein: CASRGAGGVYEQYF.